This TCR beta chain emerged from a study of human T cells and chemical hapten exposure. This clonotype has just a few counts. Time point indicated: healthy volunteer bleed at 6 weeks. Unfractionated whole blood was the source of the extracted total RNA. The CDR3 is 19 residues long. V dropped 0 bases and J dropped 0; count of bases not matched to a gene: 7. Per the germline V gene, CDR1 is LGHNA and CDR2 is YSLEER. Using its own MiXCR run on the RACE reads, TCRdb lists one record per CDR3 protein. This sample yields 65,000 or so distinct CDR3 sequences, of which about 6.5% are seen a single time; around 3.6% belongs to the top ten.

This rearrangement joins TRBV4-3 to TRBJ2-6, with TRBD1 identical over 8 bases. The clonotype originates from a female donor in good health. Some clones in this sample may be carry-over from other donors' samples. Material: whole blood. The CDR3 DNA follows: TGCGCCAGCAGCCAAGAGGCAGGGGGCTATTTCTCTGGGGCCAACGTCCTGACTTTC. This gives the protein CASSQEAGGYFSGANVLTF.